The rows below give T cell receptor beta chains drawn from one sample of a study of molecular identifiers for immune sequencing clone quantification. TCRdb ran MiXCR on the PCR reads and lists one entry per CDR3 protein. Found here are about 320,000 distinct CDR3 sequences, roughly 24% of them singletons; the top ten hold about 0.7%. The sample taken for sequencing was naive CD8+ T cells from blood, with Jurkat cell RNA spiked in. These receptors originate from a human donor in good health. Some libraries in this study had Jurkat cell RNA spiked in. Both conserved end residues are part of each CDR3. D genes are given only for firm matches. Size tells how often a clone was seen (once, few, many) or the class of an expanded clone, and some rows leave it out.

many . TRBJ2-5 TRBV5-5 CASSLGTSSIETQYF TGTGCCAGCAGCCTAGGGACTTCCTCCATCGAGACCCAGTACTTC
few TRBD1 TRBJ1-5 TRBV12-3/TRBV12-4 CASSSAGTGNQPQHF TGTGCCAGCAGTTCCGCCGGGACAGGGAATCAGCCCCAGCATTTT
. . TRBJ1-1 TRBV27 CASSFRAGLEAFF TGTGCCAGCAGTTTCCGGGCAGGGCTTGAAGCTTTCTTT
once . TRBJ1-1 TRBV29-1 CSVDGGSITEAFF TGCAGCGTTGATGGGGGATCGATCACTGAAGCTTTCTTT
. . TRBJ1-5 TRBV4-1 CASSQTEVQPQHF TGCGCCAGCAGCCAGACAGAAGTCCAGCCCCAGCATTTT
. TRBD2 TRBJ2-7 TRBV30 CAWSVLAGTHEQYF TGTGCCTGGAGTGTTCTAGCGGGGACCCACGAGCAGTACTTC
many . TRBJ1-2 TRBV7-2 CASSSRNYGYTF TGTGCCAGCAGCTCCCGTAACTATGGCTACACCTTC
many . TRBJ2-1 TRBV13 CASSLGLIGEQFF TGTGCCAGCAGCTTAGGCCTAATCGGGGAGCAGTTCTTC
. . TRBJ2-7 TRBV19 CASSATATPLGEQYF TGTGCCAGTAGTGCGACAGCGACTCCCTTGGGCGAGCAGTACTTC
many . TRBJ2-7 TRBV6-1 CASSEGDYEQYF TGTGCCAGCAGTGAAGGGGACTACGAGCAGTACTTC
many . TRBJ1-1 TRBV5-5 CASSWGAMNTEAFF TGTGCCAGCAGCTGGGGAGCAATGAACACTGAAGCTTTCTTT
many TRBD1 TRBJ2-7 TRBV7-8 CASSSSGQGYYEQYF TGTGCCAGCAGCTCATCGGGACAGGGTTATTACGAGCAGTACTTC
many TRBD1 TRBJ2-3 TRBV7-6 CASSLQGIDTQYF TGTGCCAGCAGCCTACAGGGGATAGATACGCAGTATTTT
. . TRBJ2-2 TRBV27 CATKGLANTGELFF TGTGCCACTAAGGGATTAGCGAACACCGGGGAGCTGTTTTTT
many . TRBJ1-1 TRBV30 CAWTDRPNTEAFF TGTGCCTGGACCGACAGGCCCAACACTGAAGCTTTCTTT